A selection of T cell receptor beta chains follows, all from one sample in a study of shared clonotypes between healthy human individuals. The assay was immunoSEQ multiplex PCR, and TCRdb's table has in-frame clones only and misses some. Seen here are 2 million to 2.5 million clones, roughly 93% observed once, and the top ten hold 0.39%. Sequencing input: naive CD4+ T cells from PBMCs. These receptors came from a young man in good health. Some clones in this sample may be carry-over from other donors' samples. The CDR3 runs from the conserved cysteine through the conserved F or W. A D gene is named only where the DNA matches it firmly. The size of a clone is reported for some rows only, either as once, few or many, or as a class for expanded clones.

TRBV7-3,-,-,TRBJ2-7,CASSPPNTYEQYF,TGTGCCAGCAGCCCGCCAAATACCTACGAGCAGTACTTC
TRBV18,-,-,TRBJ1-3,CASSPPANEGNTIYF,TGTGCCAGCTCACCACCGGCAAATGAGGGAAACACCATATATTTT
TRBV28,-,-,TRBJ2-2,CASSRANTGELFF,TGTGCCAGCAGTCGGGCGAACACCGGGGAGCTGTTTTTT
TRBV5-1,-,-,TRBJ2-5,CASSLFGDRETQYF,TGCGCCAGCAGCTTGTTTGGGGACCGGGAGACCCAGTACTTC
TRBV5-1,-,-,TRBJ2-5,CASSATILRNKETQYF,TGCGCCAGCAGCGCAACAATACTAAGAAATAAAGAGACCCAGTACTTC
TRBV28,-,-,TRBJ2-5,CASNQGAQETQYF,TGTGCCAGCAACCAGGGAGCCCAAGAGACCCAGTACTTC
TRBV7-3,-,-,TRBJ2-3,CASSSRQADTQYF,TGTGCCAGCAGCTCTCGCCAGGCAGATACGCAGTATTTT
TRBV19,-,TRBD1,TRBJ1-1,CASSGRGRNTEAFF,TGTGCCAGTAGTGGCAGGGGGAGGAACACTGAAGCTTTCTTT
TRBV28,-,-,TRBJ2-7,CASSSSTGTYEQYF,-
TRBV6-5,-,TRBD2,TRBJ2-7,CASSRTSGIYEQYF,TGTGCCAGCAGCCGGACTAGCGGAATCTACGAGCAGTACTTC
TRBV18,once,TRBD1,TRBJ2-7,CASSHRDRGYEQYF,TGTGCCAGCTCACACCGGGACAGGGGCTACGAGCAGTACTTC
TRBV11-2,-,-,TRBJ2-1,CASSLLRSSYNEQFF,TGTGCCAGCAGCCTGCTACGGAGCTCCTACAATGAGCAGTTCTTC
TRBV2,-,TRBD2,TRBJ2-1,CASSGTSGRENEQFF,TGTGCCAGCAGCGGGACTAGCGGGAGAGAGAATGAGCAGTTCTTC
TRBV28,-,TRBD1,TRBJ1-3,CASSTGGNSGNTIYF,TGTGCCAGCAGCACAGGGGGCAACTCTGGAAACACCATATATTTT
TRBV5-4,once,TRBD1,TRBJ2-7,CASSLEGQGFREQYF,TGTGCCAGCAGCTTGGAAGGACAGGGCTTTCGAGAGCAGTACTTC
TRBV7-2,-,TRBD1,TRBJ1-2,CASTFTPGQDFNYGYTF,TGTGCCAGCACGTTTACACCGGGACAGGATTTCAACTATGGCTACACCTTC
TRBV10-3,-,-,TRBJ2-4,CAISESGDQFGLF,TGTGCCATCAGTGAGTCGGGGGACCAGTTCGGGCTCTTC
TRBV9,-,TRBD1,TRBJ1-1,CASSDWTGGAGDTEAFF,TGTGCCAGCAGCGATTGGACAGGGGGCGCGGGGGACACTGAAGCTTTCTTT
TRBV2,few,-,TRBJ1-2,CASKARSGAYGYTF,TGTGCCAGCAAAGCAAGATCCGGGGCGTATGGCTACACCTTC
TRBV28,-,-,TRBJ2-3,CASSFGRIGTDTQYF,TGTGCCAGCAGTTTTGGGAGGATTGGGACAGATACGCAGTATTTT
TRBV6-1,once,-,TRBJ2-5,CASSELLVAETQYF,TGTGCCAGCAGTGAATTATTGGTTGCAGAGACCCAGTACTTC
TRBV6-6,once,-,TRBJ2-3,CASSYSGGSSTDTQYF,TGTGCCAGCAGTTACTCAGGAGGGTCTAGCACAGATACGCAGTATTTT
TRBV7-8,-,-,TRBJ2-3,CASSFTRTATTDTQYF,TGTGCCAGCAGCTTTACCCGGACGGCTACCACAGATACGCAGTATTTT
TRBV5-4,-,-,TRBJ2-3,CASSFRARGTDTQYF,TGTGCCAGCAGCTTTAGGGCGAGGGGGACAGATACGCAGTATTTT
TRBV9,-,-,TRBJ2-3,CASSGGGDTQYF,TGTGCCAGCAGCGGAGGTGGAGATACGCAGTATTTT
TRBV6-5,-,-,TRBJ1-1,CASSRGDVSTEAFF,TGTGCCAGCAGTAGGGGGGATGTTAGCACTGAAGCTTTCTTT
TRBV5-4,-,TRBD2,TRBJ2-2,CASSSLAGGHTGELFF,TGTGCCAGCAGCTCGTTAGCGGGAGGGCACACCGGGGAGCTGTTTTTT
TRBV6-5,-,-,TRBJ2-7,CASRSKREQYF,TGTGCCAGCAGGTCTAAGCGCGAGCAGTACTTC
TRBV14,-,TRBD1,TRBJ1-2,CASSQGRGGSYGYTF,TGTGCCAGCAGCCAGGGCAGGGGGGGCAGCTATGGCTACACCTTC
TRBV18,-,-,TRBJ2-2,CASSPYQSTNTGELFF,TGTGCCAGCTCACCATACCAGAGCACGAACACCGGGGAGCTGTTTTTT
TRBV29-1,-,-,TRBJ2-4,CSVGPLAKNIQYF,TGCAGCGTTGGACCTTTAGCCAAAAACATTCAGTACTTC
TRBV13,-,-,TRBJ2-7,CASSLGGPRDLSYEQYF,TGTGCCAGCAGCTTAGGGGGACCCCGGGACCTCTCCTACGAGCAGTACTTC
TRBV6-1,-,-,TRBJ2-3,CASMIPRARTDTQYF,TGTGCCAGCATGATCCCCCGGGCCCGCACAGATACGCAGTATTTT
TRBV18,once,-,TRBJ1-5,CASSTGSPDSNQPQHF,TGTGCCAGCTCCACAGGGAGCCCCGATAGCAATCAGCCCCAGCATTTT
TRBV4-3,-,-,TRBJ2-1,CASSLLKGQNEQFF,TGCGCCAGCAGCCTATTAAAGGGTCAAAATGAGCAGTTCTTC
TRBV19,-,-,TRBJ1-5,CATKSAGLPIQPQHF,TGTGCCACCAAGTCGGCGGGACTCCCCATTCAGCCCCAGCATTTT
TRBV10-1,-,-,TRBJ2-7,CASSVGGPGPYEQYF,TGCGCCAGCAGTGTAGGGGGGCCGGGGCCCTACGAGCAGTACTTC
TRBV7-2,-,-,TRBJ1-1,CASSLGLGQNTEAFF,TGTGCCAGCAGCTTAGGACTAGGCCAGAACACTGAAGCTTTCTTT
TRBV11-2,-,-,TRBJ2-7,CASSPGTSVDFHEQYF,TGTGCCAGCAGCCCCGGGACTTCCGTGGATTTCCACGAGCAGTACTTC
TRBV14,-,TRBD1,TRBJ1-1,CASSRDRGPEAFF,TGTGCCAGCAGCCGAGACAGGGGACCTGAAGCTTTCTTT
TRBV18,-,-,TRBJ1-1,CASSRTPIQGLNTEAFF,TGTGCCAGCTCGCGAACTCCCATACAGGGATTGAACACTGAAGCTTTCTTT
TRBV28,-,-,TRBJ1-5,CASSSGTLGVAQHF,TGTGCCAGCAGTTCAGGGACCCTAGGTGTAGCCCAGCATTTT
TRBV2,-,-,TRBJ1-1,CASMRWEGAFF,TGTGCCAGCATGAGGTGGGAGGGAGCTTTCTTT
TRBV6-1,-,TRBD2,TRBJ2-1,CASSGLAGGREQFF,TGTGCCAGCAGTGGTCTAGCGGGTGGACGGGAGCAGTTCTTC
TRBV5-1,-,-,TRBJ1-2,CASRDGVRDTGYTF,TGCGCCAGCAGGGACGGTGTCAGGGACACCGGCTACACCTTC
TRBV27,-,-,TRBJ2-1,CASSPRRAGGEQFF,TGTGCCAGCAGTCCTCGGAGGGCCGGCGGTGAGCAGTTCTTC
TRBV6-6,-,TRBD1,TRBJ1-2,CASRAGQGNYGYTF,TGTGCCAGCAGGGCGGGACAGGGGAACTATGGCTACACCTTC
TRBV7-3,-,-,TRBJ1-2,CASSSPAGLYYGYTF,TGTGCCAGCAGCTCACCGGCGGGGCTATACTATGGCTACACCTTC
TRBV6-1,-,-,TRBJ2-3,CASSEQGGTDTQYF,TGTGCCAGCAGTGAACAGGGTGGCACAGATACGCAGTATTTT
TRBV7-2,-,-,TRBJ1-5,CASSLVGVPQPQHF,TGTGCCAGCAGCTTAGTCGGGGTTCCTCAGCCCCAGCATTTT
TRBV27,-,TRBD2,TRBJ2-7,CATRTSGSYEQYF,TGTGCCACCCGGACTAGCGGCTCCTACGAGCAGTACTTC
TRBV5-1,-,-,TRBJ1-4,CASSPDPQNEKLFF,TGCGCCAGCAGCCCTGACCCTCAAAATGAAAAACTGTTTTTT
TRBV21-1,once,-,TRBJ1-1,CASSKNGTPLPEAFF,TGTGCCAGCAGCAAGAACGGGACTCCGCTACCTGAAGCTTTCTTT
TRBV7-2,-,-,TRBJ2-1,CASSPTAGSPNEQFF,TGTGCCAGCAGCCCAACGGCGGGCAGCCCTAATGAGCAGTTCTTC
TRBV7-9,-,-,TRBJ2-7,CASSFVTGSYEQYF,TGTGCCAGCAGCTTTGTTACAGGGTCCTACGAGCAGTACTTC
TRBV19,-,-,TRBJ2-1,CASRGDTGTNYNEQFF,TGTGCCAGTAGAGGGGACACCGGGACAAACTACAATGAGCAGTTCTTC
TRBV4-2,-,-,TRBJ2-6,CASSEGVAGANVLTF,TGTGCCAGCAGCGAAGGGGTGGCTGGGGCCAACGTCCTGACTTTC